Below are 22 T cell receptor beta chains sequenced from a single sample in a study of cytomegalovirus exposure and HLA in healthy donors. Profiled with immunoSEQ multiplex PCR; TCRdb holds only in-frame clones, not every one. The data contain tens of thousands of clones, roughly 95% of them singletons. What was sequenced was PBMCs. The receptors were gathered from a woman under 30 in good health and CMV-seropositive.

This clone was recorded only once. This chain links TRBV7-6 with TRBJ1-3, with a weak D call TRBD1 (6 bases). Germline CDR1 reads SGHVS; CDR2 reads FNYEAQ. V was trimmed by 5 bases and J by 3 bases, leaving 11 bases between them. This CDR3 region has 14 residues. The CDR3, as DNA: TGTGCCAGCAGCCCTACAGGGAATGGAAACACCATATATTTT. As protein: CASSPTGNGNTIYF.

J is TRBJ2-1 and V is TRBV7-2; 13 positions agree with TRBD2. The V gene's germline CDR1 is SGHTA and CDR2 FQGNSA. Trimming removed 0 bases from V and 7 bases from J; junction bases left unmatched: 3. The CDR3 consists of 16 residues. The DNA for the CDR3 is TGTGCCAGCAGCTTAGCGGGGGGACTAGCGGGGAATGAGCAGTTCTTC. It encodes CASSLAGGLAGNEQFF.

CDR3 DNA: TGTGCCAGCAGTTACAGACTAGCGGGAGGCAATGAGCAGTTCTTC. Amino acids: CASSYRLAGGNEQFF. The V gene is TRBV28, the J gene TRBJ2-1; 13 bases line up with TRBD2. Trimming at V came to 4 bases and at J to 6 bases, leaving 3 bases not matched to a gene. The CDR3 runs 15 residues. Germline V gene lookup returns CDR1 MDHEN and CDR2 SYDVKM.

V is TRBV7-9 and J is TRBJ1-2, with 12 positions matching TRBD1. The J segment lost 4 bases and the V segment lost 5 bases, leaving 8 bases of the junction unmatched. From germline, CDR1 is SEHNR and CDR2 FQNEAQ (reference sequence). The CDR3 is made up of 16 amino acids. CDR3 nucleotide sequence: TGTGCCAGCAGCCCCGGCGGGACAGGGGGCGCCTATGGCTACACCTTC. This sequence encodes CASSPGGTGGAYGYTF.

The chain combines TRBV30 with TRBJ2-7; 8 nucleotides align to TRBD2. The germline CDR1 and CDR2 sequences are GTSNPN and SVGIG (reference sequence). V lost 7 bases to trimming and J lost 2 bases; unmatched junction nucleotides: 10. The CDR3 extends over 14 amino acids. The CDR3 DNA sequence: TGTGCCTACCATCCGGGACTAGAGACCTACGAGCAGTACTTC. Its protein is CAYHPGLETYEQYF.

The chain uses TRBV6-5 and TRBJ1-3, with a tentative D call TRBD1 (6 bases). The CDR3 is 15 residues long. V gave up 0 bases and J gave up 4 bases, with 10 bases separating them. Germline V CDR1 and CDR2: MNHEY, SVGAGI. The CDR3 loop is CASSYSRGSGNTIYF. The CDR3 DNA reads as TGTGCCAGCAGTTACTCAAGGGGGAGCGGAAACACCATATATTTT.

The chain has TRBV19 and TRBJ1-1, with 10 bases matching TRBD1. CDR3 length equals 15 residues. Trimming removed 6 bases from V and 4 bases from J; junction bases left unmatched: 8. Germline-derived CDR1 and CDR2 are LNHDA and SQIVND (reference sequence). The CDR3 is CASSPAGQGSTEAFF. In DNA, the CDR3 is TGTGCCAGTAGCCCGGCGGGACAGGGGAGCACTGAAGCTTTCTTT.

The chain carries TRBV5-4 and TRBJ2-1; 8 bases align to TRBD2. The CDR3 totals 15 residues. Germline V gene lookup returns CDR1 SGHNT and CDR2 YYREEE (reference sequence). The junction had 8 bases not matched to a gene; V was cut back by 4 bases and J by 5 bases. CDR3 bases: TGTGCCAGCAGCCTGGTAGCGGGGCCGAACAATGAGCAGTTCTTC. This sequence encodes CASSLVAGPNNEQFF. Variable domain in full (rest from reference TRBV5-4 and TRBJ2-1): ETGVTQSPTHLIKTRGQQVTLRCSSQSGHNTVSWYQQALGQGPQFIFQYYREEENGRGNFPPRFSGLQFPNYSSELNVNALELDDSALYLCASSLVAGPNNEQFFGPGTRLTVL.

The chain carries TRBV6-6 and TRBJ2-7; 8 nucleotides line up with TRBD1. V shed 5 bases, J shed 5 bases, and the junction held 11 bases outside the gene matches. The germline V gene has CDR1 MNHNY and CDR2 SVGAGI (reference sequence). This CDR3 has 15 residues. CDR3 residues: CASSDPGQGLNEQYF. In DNA, the CDR3 is TGTGCCAGCAGTGACCCAGGACAGGGTTTGAACGAGCAGTACTTC.

V and J are TRBV12-1 and TRBJ1-2; the table's D gene call, TRBD1, was not cross checked with the DNA. TRBV12-1 is designated a pseudogene. This CDR3 has 15 amino acids. The chain's CDR3 is CASTPFSGGSGGYTF. The CDR3 DNA is TGTGCCAGCACTCCATTTTCAGGGGGCTCGGGTGGCTACACCTTC.

The J gene is TRBJ2-4, the V gene TRBV19, with D possibly matching TRBD2 (6 bases). The CDR3 covers 13 residues. The V gene's germline CDR1 is LNHDA and CDR2 SQIVND (reference sequence). Trimming stripped 5 bases from V and 1 base from J, with 6 bases between. CDR3 DNA: TGTGCCAGTAGTCGGGGGGCCAAAAACATTCAGTACTTC. Amino acid sequence: CASSRGAKNIQYF.

The rearrangement links TRBV7-9 to TRBJ2-1, with 9 bases identical to TRBD2. The V and J ends lost 1 base and 4 bases, in that order; junction bases with no gene match: 2. This CDR3 has 15 residues. Per germline, CDR1 SEHNR and CDR2 FQNEAQ (reference sequence). In nucleotides, the CDR3 is TGTGCCAGCAGCTTAGTTAGCGGGAGTTACAATGAGCAGTTCTTC. Its translation is CASSLVSGSYNEQFF.

This chain joins TRBV11-2 and TRBJ2-1; 7 bases map to TRBD1. V lost 1 base and J lost 4; bases outside the gene matches: 10. Germline assignment: CDR1 SGHAT and CDR2 FQNNGV. This CDR3 has 17 amino acids. The CDR3 spells CASSLGKGAEVYNEQFF. The CDR3 nucleotides are TGTGCCAGCAGCTTAGGTAAGGGGGCTGAAGTGTACAATGAGCAGTTCTTC.

The chain couples TRBV9 to TRBJ1-2; maybe TRBD1 (5 bases). From germline, CDR1 is SGDLS and CDR2 YYNGEE. V lost 3 bases to trimming and J lost 5 bases, with 8 bases between them. The CDR3 has 12 amino acids. CDR3 sequence (DNA): TGTGCCAGCAGCGCGACAGTGTATGGCTACACCTTC. It yields the protein CASSATVYGYTF.

The V gene is TRBV7-8, the J gene TRBJ2-2, with a possible D match to TRBD2 (7 bases). Per the germline V gene, CDR1 is SGHVS and CDR2 is FQNEAQ. The ends were cut back, 5 bases at V and 5 bases at J, with 27 bases in the middle. The CDR3 has 19 residues. The CDR3 sequence: CASSPKAGPGERDTGELFF. In DNA form, the CDR3 reads TGTGCCAGCAGCCCGAAGGCGGGCCCAGGGGAGCGGGATACCGGGGAGCTGTTTTTT.

The chain links TRBV29-1 to TRBJ1-5; a weak D match, TRBD1 (5 bases). The CDR3 extends over 13 amino acids. In germline, CDR1 is SQVTM, CDR2 ANQGSEA. Trimming left V 6 bases short and J 4 bases short, with 13 bases between. The CDR3 here is CSVRAGLNQPQHF. CDR3 DNA: TGCAGCGTCCGGGCAGGGCTAAATCAGCCCCAGCATTTT.

The chain combines TRBV6-5 with TRBJ1-2; 7 bases map to TRBD1. CDR1 and CDR2 from the germline V gene are MNHEY and SVGAGI. This CDR3 spans 13 amino acids. V gave up 6 bases and J gave up 8 bases; unmatched junction bases: 9. The DNA for the CDR3 is TGTGCCAGCAGCCCGACAGGGACGAAGGGCTACACCTTC. It encodes CASSPTGTKGYTF.

The chain recombines TRBV5-1 with TRBJ2-1; no clear D. Germline V gene lookup returns CDR1 SGHRS and CDR2 YFSETQ. CDR3 length: 11 residues. V lost 4 bases and J 8 bases, leaving 7 bases between the germline ends. The CDR3 region is CASSSPDEQFF. DNA of the CDR3: TGCGCCAGCAGCAGCCCCGATGAGCAGTTCTTC. Looking up the rest from reference TRBV5-1 and TRBJ2-1 gives the full variable domain: KAGVTQTPRYLIKTRGQQVTLSCSPISGHRSVSWYQQTPGQGLQFLFEYFSETQRNKGNFPGRFSGRQFSNSRSEMNVSTLELGDSALYLCASSSPDEQFFGPGTRLTVL.

This rearrangement joins TRBV4-3 to TRBJ2-7; TRBD2 might be the D (5 bases). Trimming pared 0 bases from V and 4 bases from J, leaving 10 bases between. Germline CDR1 LGHNA, CDR2 YSLEER. The CDR3 covers 14 residues. The CDR3 spells CASSQDHGGYEQYF. CDR3 nucleotides: TGCGCCAGCAGCCAAGATCATGGCGGGTACGAGCAGTACTTC.

This clone turned up a few times. The V gene is TRBV7-2, the J gene TRBJ2-2, with TRBD2 as a possible D gene (6 bases). This CDR3 spans 15 amino acids. Germline V CDR1 and CDR2: SGHTA, FQGNSA. The V end was cut by 5 bases, the J end by 4 bases, with 14 bases between. This CDR3 reads CASSASGLRTGELFF. For the CDR3, the DNA is TGTGCCAGCAGCGCTTCGGGACTCCGCACCGGGGAGCTGTTTTTT.

V usage is TRBV27 and J usage is TRBJ1-1, with D perhaps matching TRBD1 (6 bases). CDR1 and CDR2 from the germline V gene are MNHEY and SMNVEV (reference sequence). Trimming removed 1 base at V and 1 base at J, with 10 bases between. The CDR3 contains 15 residues. DNA for the CDR3: TGTGCCAGCAGTTTATTTGGGGGCCCGAACACTGAAGCTTTCTTT. This codes for CASSLFGGPNTEAFF.

DNA for the CDR3: TGTGCCTGGAGTTTGTTGGACAGGGATAGCAATCAGCCCCAGCATTTT. Its protein product is CAWSLLDRDSNQPQHF. The gene calls are TRBV30 and TRBJ1-5; 8 bases are a match to TRBD1. Germline trimming cut 2 bases from V and 0 bases from J; bases unmatched to any gene: 6. In germline, CDR1 is GTSNPN, CDR2 SVGIG (reference sequence). This CDR3 spans 16 amino acids.